This is a list of T cell receptor beta chains from one sample in a study of blood T cell repertoires in COVID-19. Assay used: immunoSEQ multiplex PCR; TCRdb lists only in-frame clones, some missing. The table lists about 270,000 clones, less than 90% of them singletons. Sequencing input: peripheral blood. The receptor source for this set is a woman younger than 45 with COVID-19, enrolled during active disease. CDR3s include the opening cysteine and the closing phenylalanine or tryptophan. Fields, in order: CDR3 length, V gene, CDR3 protein.

CDR3 length: 14; V gene: TRBV24-1; CDR3 protein: CATSATGSDQPQHF
CDR3 length: 17; V gene: TRBV19; CDR3 protein: CASSMARQGSYNSPLHF
CDR3 length: 17; V gene: TRBV20-1; CDR3 protein: CSASGLAGGRGTGELFF
CDR3 length: 16; V gene: TRBV3-1/TRBV3-2; CDR3 protein: CASSPRGTVVVETQYF
CDR3 length: 10; V gene: TRBV13; CDR3 protein: CATTPGEQYF
CDR3 length: 15; V gene: TRBV18; CDR3 protein: CASSPGQGAPYEQYF
CDR3 length: 14; V gene: TRBV19; CDR3 protein: CASSSQAGIAEAFF
CDR3 length: 14; V gene: TRBV28; CDR3 protein: CASVEAGGQETQYF
CDR3 length: 18; V gene: TRBV7-8; CDR3 protein: CASSLVPGSLRGNEKLFF
CDR3 length: 14; V gene: TRBV11-2; CDR3 protein: CASSEDREVGPLHF
CDR3 length: 15; V gene: TRBV5-1; CDR3 protein: CASSLAPGPSYGYTF
CDR3 length: 13; V gene: TRBV7-2; CDR3 protein: CASSLGLEGGYTF
CDR3 length: 11; V gene: TRBV10-2; CDR3 protein: CASSRNEKLFF
CDR3 length: 14; V gene: TRBV5-1; CDR3 protein: CASSLLGAGNEQFF
CDR3 length: 13; V gene: TRBV6-5; CDR3 protein: CASRGQEVYGYTF
CDR3 length: 15; V gene: TRBV10-2; CDR3 protein: CASSRGRGSGDEQFF
CDR3 length: 14; V gene: TRBV28; CDR3 protein: CASSGTGGLYTQYF
CDR3 length: 15; V gene: TRBV2; CDR3 protein: CAGTLAGGHTDTQYF
CDR3 length: 15; V gene: TRBV5-1; CDR3 protein: CASSLAGGTGNTIYF
CDR3 length: 15; V gene: TRBV3-1/TRBV3-2; CDR3 protein: CASSHPQGGQETQYF
CDR3 length: 14; V gene: TRBV4-1; CDR3 protein: CASSRRAGATEAFF
CDR3 length: 14; V gene: TRBV5-1; CDR3 protein: CASSIRTGRETQYF